The present T cell receptor beta chain was sequenced within a study of blood T cell repertoires in COVID-19. As for the study in general: The analysed material was cDNA or gDNA that came from T cells, B-cell-depleted T cells, or PBMCs.

Sequencing was performed with immunoSEQ multiplex PCR; in TCRdb, only in-frame clones are kept and a portion is missing. This table holds tens of thousands of clones, approximately 78% found once. Between the trimmed V and J ends, which lost 2 bases and 0 bases, there was a span of 12 bases. Germline lookup yields CDR1 MNHEY and CDR2 SVGAGI. This CDR3 region has 16 residues. In its sample, this clone was seen a few times. The sequence was collected from a human donor in a cohort sampled during active or convalescent COVID-19. The sequenced material came from peripheral blood. The chain couples TRBV6-5 to TRBJ2-3; D is uncertain. The CDR3 region has the DNA TGTGCCAGCAGTTACGATGTACAATCTAGCACAGATACGCAGTATTTT. Its protein is CASSYDVQSSTDTQYF.